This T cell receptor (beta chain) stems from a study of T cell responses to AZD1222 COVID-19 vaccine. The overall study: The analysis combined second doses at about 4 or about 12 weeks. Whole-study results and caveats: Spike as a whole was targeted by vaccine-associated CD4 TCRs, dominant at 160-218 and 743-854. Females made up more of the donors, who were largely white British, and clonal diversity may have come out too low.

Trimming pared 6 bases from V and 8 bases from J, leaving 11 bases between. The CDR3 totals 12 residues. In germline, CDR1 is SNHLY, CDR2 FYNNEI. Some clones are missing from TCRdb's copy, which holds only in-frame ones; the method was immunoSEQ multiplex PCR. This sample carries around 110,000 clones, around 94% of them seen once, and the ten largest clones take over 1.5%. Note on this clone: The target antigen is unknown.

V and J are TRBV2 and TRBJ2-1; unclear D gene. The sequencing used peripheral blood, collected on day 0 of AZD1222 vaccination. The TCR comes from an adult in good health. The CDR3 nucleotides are TGTGCCAGCAGGAAGGGAAGTTATGAGCAGTTCTTC. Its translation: CASRKGSYEQFF.